The sequence of this T cell receptor (beta chain) was determined in a study of blood T cell repertoires in COVID-19. The overall study: PBMCs, B-cell-depleted T cells, or T cells provided the cDNA or gDNA that made up the material.

The count of this clone is one. Study processing details: Researchers report that nucleated cell counts were estimated from reference gene primer amplification. This table comes from immunoSEQ multiplex PCR, and its TCRdb copy is limited to in-frame clones, with some not included. Clone size and V and J calls were adopted from that table, with D and trimming inferred from the DNA. The sample has roughly 100,000 clones; about 90% are singletons. Germline loops: CDR1 SNHLY, CDR2 FYNNEI. V shed 3 bases and J 9 bases; nucleotides not matched to a gene: 7. CDR3 length: 14 amino acids. The TCR sequence derives from a human donor in a cohort sampled during active COVID-19. This chain uses TRBV2 with TRBJ2-1; 8 bases align to TRBD1. The sample consisted of peripheral blood. In DNA, the CDR3 is TGTGCCAGCAGTGACAGGGGGCGATTGAGTGAGCAGTTCTTC. This gives the protein CASSDRGRLSEQFF.